One and the same sample provided the 19 T cell receptor beta chains below, sequenced in a study of blood T cell repertoires in COVID-19. The repertoire was sequenced with immunoSEQ multiplex PCR; TCRdb's copy has only in-frame clones and lacks some. The sample contains roughly 290,000 clones, 80% to 90% of which appear only once. Sequencing used PBMCs or T cells enriched from blood (not recorded which). These TCRs come from a man aged 30 to 45 who had recovered from COVID-19.

The chain has TRBV5-4 and TRBJ1-5; D not resolved. V gave up 0 bases and J gave up 0 bases, with 7 bases separating them. Germline V CDR1 and CDR2: SGHNT, YYREEE (reference sequence). CDR3 length equals 15 residues. The CDR3, as DNA: TGTGCCAGCAGCTTGGACGGTTATAGCAATCAGCCCCAGCATTTT. Amino acids: CASSLDGYSNQPQHF.

The chain is built from TRBV19 and TRBJ1-1; 7 bases align to TRBD1. This CDR3 is 15 amino acids long. From germline, CDR1 is LNHDA and CDR2 SQIVND (reference sequence). V was pared by 7 bases and J by 7 bases, with 15 bases of the junction left unmatched. This CDR3 reads CASNPGGLTGGEAFF. The CDR3 DNA sequence: TGTGCCAGTAACCCAGGGGGTTTGACAGGCGGTGAAGCTTTCTTT.

The chain couples TRBV7-9 to TRBJ2-2; TRBD2 agrees at 9 bases. CDR3 length: 17 residues. Germline V gives CDR1 SEHNR, CDR2 FQNEAQ (reference sequence). Unmatched junction bases numbered 4, after V lost 2 bases and J lost 0 bases. CDR3 sequence (DNA): TGTGCCAGCAGCTTACTAGCGGGGTACGCGAACACCGGGGAGCTGTTTTTT. As protein: CASSLLAGYANTGELFF.

The chain uses TRBV24-1 and TRBJ1-2; D is unresolved. This CDR3 is 15 amino acids long. The V gene lost 3 bases and the J gene lost 4 bases, with 14 bases spanning the gap. In germline, CDR1 is KGHDR, CDR2 SFDVKD. CDR3 DNA: TGTGCCACCAGTGATGAGACACTGGGCTTCTATGGCTACACCTTC. Its protein product is CATSDETLGFYGYTF.

The chain links TRBV7-9 to TRBJ2-3; no firm D call. Trimming took off 1 base at V and 0 bases at J, with 11 bases between the two ends. CDR3 length equals 16 residues. Germline lookup yields CDR1 SEHNR and CDR2 FQNEAQ (reference sequence). The CDR3 loop reads CASSLVAWASTDTQYF. DNA for the CDR3: TGTGCCAGCAGCTTAGTCGCCTGGGCGAGCACAGATACGCAGTATTTT.

This chain connects TRBV5-1 to TRBJ1-2; D perhaps matches TRBD1 (6 bases). The CDR3 has 14 residues. V was shortened by 0 bases and J by 4 bases, with 10 bases between the two germline ends. Germline V gene lookup returns CDR1 SGHRS and CDR2 YFSETQ. CDR3 protein: CASSLGSGVYGYTF. The CDR3 DNA reads as TGCGCCAGCAGCTTGGGTTCAGGGGTCTATGGCTACACCTTC.

This chain connects TRBV5-4 to TRBJ2-1; 8 bases match TRBD1. The germline gives CDR1 SGHNT, CDR2 YYREEE (reference sequence). The CDR3 has 17 amino acids. Unmatched junction bases numbered 9, after V lost 4 bases and J lost 0 bases. This CDR3 reads CASSTEQGVSSYNEQFF. In nucleotides, the CDR3 is TGTGCCAGCAGCACCGAACAGGGGGTGAGCTCCTACAATGAGCAGTTCTTC.

This chain uses TRBV2 with TRBJ1-2; TRBD1 matches at 8 bases. The V gene's germline CDR1 is SNHLY and CDR2 FYNNEI. The V and J ends lost 8 bases and 4 bases, in that order; junction bases with no gene match: 12. The CDR3 contains 15 residues. As DNA, the CDR3 is TGTGCCAGCCTTCCTCGGGACAGGCACACCTATGGCTACACCTTC. Its translation: CASLPRDRHTYGYTF.

The chain links TRBV7-9 to TRBJ2-3, with 9 positions matching TRBD1. V trimming: 0 bases; J trimming: 3 bases; junction bases outside the gene matches: 4. Per germline, CDR1 SEHNR and CDR2 FQNEAQ (reference sequence). CDR3 length: 16 amino acids. The CDR3 loop is CASSLAGTGKTDTQYF. The CDR3 region has the DNA TGTGCCAGCAGCTTAGCCGGGACAGGGAAGACAGATACGCAGTATTTT. The full variable domain, in which reference TRBV7-9 and TRBJ2-3 provide the parts outside the CDR3, is DTGVSQNPRHKITKRGQNVTFRCDPISEHNRLYWYRQTLGQGPEFLTYFQNEAQLEKSRLLSDRFSAERPKGSFSTLEIQRTEQGDSAMYLCASSLAGTGKTDTQYFGPGTRLTVL.

The V call is TRBV4-2, the J call TRBJ2-3; 7 nucleotides agree with TRBD2. V shed 2 bases and J 3 bases; nucleotides not matched to a gene: 8. Per germline, CDR1 LGHNA and CDR2 YNFKEQ. The CDR3 length is 16 residues. CDR3 in amino acids: CASSQSIGTTTDTQYF. The CDR3 DNA is TGTGCCAGCAGCCAAAGTATCGGGACTACAACAGATACGCAGTATTTT.

The V call is TRBV7-8, the J call TRBJ1-5; D possibly corresponds to TRBD1 (5 bases). With 0 bases removed from V and 3 bases from J, the gap between germline ends came to 9 bases. The CDR3 loop spans 15 amino acids. Per the germline V gene, CDR1 is SGHVS and CDR2 is FQNEAQ. Here the CDR3 DNA reads TGTGCCAGCAGCTTAGCTAGGACAAACAATCAGCCCCAGCATTTT. The encoded protein is CASSLARTNNQPQHF.

The rearrangement links TRBV19 to TRBJ1-1, with 10 bases that match TRBD1. J gave up 5 bases and V 7 bases, and 13 bases lay outside the gene matches. Germline lookup yields CDR1 LNHDA and CDR2 SQIVND (reference sequence). The CDR3 is 16 residues long. The CDR3 sequence is CASTLGGTGVRTEAFF. Here the CDR3 DNA reads TGTGCCAGTACCCTAGGGGGGACAGGGGTCCGAACTGAAGCTTTCTTT.

The rearrangement uses TRBV4-1 and TRBJ1-2, with D perhaps TRBD1 (5 bases). V lost 0 bases and J 4 bases, leaving 18 bases between the germline ends. Germline CDR1 is MGHRA and CDR2 is YSYEKL. CDR3 length equals 17 residues. The CDR3 is CASSQELGPGRLYGYTF. CDR3 in DNA: TGCGCCAGCAGCCAAGAACTCGGTCCAGGGAGGCTCTATGGCTACACCTTC.

V is TRBV7-9 and J is TRBJ2-3, with 10 bases matching TRBD2. The CDR3 consists of 15 residues. CDR1 SEHNR and CDR2 FQNEAQ come from the germline V gene (reference sequence). V gave up 3 bases and J gave up 0 bases; unmatched junction bases: 0. The CDR3 bases are TGTGCCAGCAGCTTGACTAGCGGGAGCACAGATACGCAGTATTTT. It specifies CASSLTSGSTDTQYF.

The rearrangement joins TRBV7-8 to TRBJ1-6; D is uncertain. The V gene's germline CDR1 is SGHVS and CDR2 FQNEAQ. This CDR3 has 18 amino acids. The V and J ends lost 5 bases and 1 base respectively, with 18 bases between them. The CDR3 reads CASSKTYSGRSYNSPLHF. The CDR3 bases are TGTGCCAGCAGCAAAACGTATTCAGGCAGGTCCTATAATTCACCCCTCCACTTT.

The chain uses TRBV18 and TRBJ1-2; the D is unclear. CDR3 length equals 12 residues. V lost 0 bases and J 7 bases, leaving 6 bases between the germline ends. Looked up from germline, CDR1 is KGHSH and CDR2 is LQKENI. CDR3 in DNA: TGTGCCAGCTCACCACCGACACCTGGCTACACCTTC. Translated: CASSPPTPGYTF.

The DNA for the CDR3 is TGTGCCAGCAGCTTACCGACAGGGATATATTTT. It encodes CASSLPTGIYF. V usage is TRBV7-9 and J usage is TRBJ1-3; TRBD1 aligns across 7 bases. V gave up 2 bases and J gave up 13 bases; unmatched junction bases: 2. CDR3 length: 11 amino acids. Germline values: CDR1 SEHNR, CDR2 FQNEAQ (reference sequence).

V usage is TRBV7-3 and J usage is TRBJ2-1; 12 bases agree with TRBD2. The V segment lost 5 bases and the J segment 7 bases; nucleotides outside the gene matches: 6. Germline loops: CDR1 SGHTA, CDR2 FQGTGA. This CDR3 comprises 15 residues. The CDR3 sequence: CASSLLAGGQNEQFF. The DNA for the CDR3 is TGTGCCAGCAGCCTTCTAGCGGGGGGGCAAAATGAGCAGTTCTTC. Full variable domain (missing parts from reference TRBV7-3 and TRBJ2-1): GAGVSQTPSNKVTEKGKYVELRCDPISGHTALYWYRQSLGQGPEFLIYFQGTGAADDSGLPNDRFFAVRPEGSVSTLKIQRTERGDSAVYLCASSLLAGGQNEQFFGPGTRLTVL.

This clone was observed a single time. This chain joins TRBV27 and TRBJ2-7, with 7 bases aligning to TRBD2. Germline V gene lookup returns CDR1 MNHEY and CDR2 SMNVEV (reference sequence). The CDR3 consists of 11 residues. The CDR3 protein is CVGGWDYEQYF. CDR3 coding DNA: TGTGTGGGGGGGTGGGACTACGAGCAGTACTTC.